The next 28 T cell receptor beta chains were all read from a single sample in a study of T cell repertoires in cytomegalovirus infection. A single record per CDR3 protein comes from TCRdb applying MiXCR to the reads. The data hold hundreds of thousands of distinct CDR3 sequences, with less than 20% observed a single time. Material: PBMCs. The receptors shown here come from a human donor in good health (CMV status not recorded). Some clones in this sample may be carry-over from other donors' samples.

This clonotype was detected many times. The chain links TRBV7-2 to TRBJ2-1; 7 bases agree with TRBD1. The J segment lost 13 bases and the V segment lost 5 bases, leaving 8 bases of the junction unmatched. This CDR3 is 12 amino acids long. In germline, CDR1 is SGHTA, CDR2 FQGNSA. CDR3 coding DNA: TGTGCCAGCAGCCTCGGGACAGCGAAACAGTTCTTC. Translated, it gives CASSLGTAKQFF.

For this clonotype: This may come from a read error, since a much larger clone is one base off. This chain connects TRBV7-2 to TRBJ2-7; TRBD1 is a possible D gene (6 bases). CDR3 length: 16 amino acids. Germline V gene data show CDR1 as SGHTA and CDR2 as FQGNSA. The CDR3 sequence is CASNLWNRQEDYEQYF. In DNA, the CDR3 is TGTGCCAGCAACTTATGGAACCGACAGGAGGACTACGAGCAGTACTTC.

This clonotype was seen a handful of times. The CDR3 is CSASTLSYSGYEQYF. The DNA for the CDR3 is TGCAGTGCTAGCACCCTTTCTTACTCCGGCTACGAGCAGTACTTC. The V gene is TRBV20-1, the J gene TRBJ2-7; D gene ambiguous. Trimming pared 3 bases from V and 3 bases from J, leaving 18 bases between. Germline V gives CDR1 DFQATT, CDR2 SNEGSKA (reference sequence). The length of the CDR3 is 15 residues.

This clonotype was counted many times. The rearrangement uses TRBV12-3 or TRBV12-4 and TRBJ2-5; D is unclear. Trimming left V 3 bases short and J 1 base short, with 6 bases between. CDR3 size: 13 residues. The CDR3, as DNA: TGTGCCAGCAGTTTCAGCCTCCAAGAGACCCAGTACTTC. It codes for CASSFSLQETQYF.

The genes are TRBV6-1 and TRBJ1-2, with 9 bases aligning to TRBD1. The germline gives CDR1 MNHNS, CDR2 SASEGT. Trimming took 1 base from V and 0 from J; bases not matched to a gene: 3. This CDR3 is 16 amino acids long. The CDR3 DNA follows: TGTGCCAGCAGTGAAGACAGGGGGCAAACTAACTATGGCTACACCTTC. Translating gives CASSEDRGQTNYGYTF.

The rearrangement joins TRBV20-1 to TRBJ2-3; D possibly corresponds to TRBD2 (6 bases). The CDR3 covers 11 residues. Trimming cost V 6 bases and J 9 bases, with 13 bases left between them. Germline V gene data show CDR1 as DFQATT and CDR2 as SNEGSKA (reference sequence). In DNA, the CDR3 is TGCAGTGCCGCCCGCGGGGACACGCAGTATTTT. It specifies CSAARGDTQYF.

This clonotype was recorded at least ten times. The V call is TRBV7-2, the J call TRBJ1-5; no firm D call. The CDR3 length is 15 residues. The V end was cut by 5 bases, the J end by 0 bases, with 11 bases between. Looked up from germline, CDR1 is SGHTA and CDR2 is FQGNSA. The CDR3 loop reads CASSPSTVSNQPQHF. For the CDR3, the DNA is TGTGCCAGCAGCCCCTCGACCGTTAGCAATCAGCCCCAGCATTTT.

The chain has TRBV12-3 or TRBV12-4 and TRBJ2-3; D may be TRBD2 (5 bases). With 2 bases removed from V and 2 bases from J, the gap between germline ends came to 14 bases. The CDR3 runs to 16 residues. The CDR3 DNA follows: TGTGCCAGCAGTTTATTGTCCGGAGGTCCCACAGATACGCAGTATTTT. As protein: CASSLLSGGPTDTQYF.

This clonotype occurred a few times. The V call is TRBV5-6, the J call TRBJ1-1; TRBD1 might be the D (6 bases). The germline V gene has CDR1 SGHDT and CDR2 YYEEEE. This CDR3 region has 15 residues. With 6 bases removed from V and 2 bases from J, the gap between germline ends came to 17 bases. CDR3 bases: TGTGCCAGCACCATGGGGGCAGCATATAACACTGAAGCTTTCTTT. Its protein is CASTMGAAYNTEAFF.

The rearrangement joins TRBV19 to TRBJ2-1; the match to TRBD1 covers 9 bases. In germline, CDR1 is LNHDA, CDR2 SQIVND (reference sequence). After removal of 6 bases from V and 0 bases from J, the junction contained 3 bases not matched to a gene. The CDR3 extends over 15 amino acids. CDR3 sequence (DNA): TGTGCCAGTAGGACAGGGGGAAACTCCTACAATGAGCAGTTCTTC. Its protein product is CASRTGGNSYNEQFF. Filled out from reference TRBV19 and TRBJ2-1, the complete variable domain reads DGGITQSPKYLFRKEGQNVTLSCEQNLNHDAMYWYRQDPGQGLRLIYYSQIVNDFQKGDIAEGYSVSREKKESFPLTVTSAQKNPTAFYLCASRTGGNSYNEQFFGPGTRLTVL.

This clonotype was found a few times. The chain uses TRBV19 and TRBJ2-5; D ambiguous. V lost 2 bases and J lost 3, with 7 bases in between. The CDR3 totals 13 residues. Germline lookup yields CDR1 LNHDA and CDR2 SQIVND (reference sequence). The CDR3 sequence is CASSISPEETQYF. The DNA of the CDR3 is TGTGCCAGTAGTATAAGCCCGGAAGAGACCCAGTACTTC.

Ten or more counts support this clonotype. The chain joins TRBV12-3 or TRBV12-4 to TRBJ2-7; 7 bases map to TRBD1. The V and J ends lost 3 bases and 1 base, in that order; junction bases with no gene match: 3. The CDR3 is 14 residues long. The CDR3 spells CASSFGDRSYEQYF. CDR3 coding DNA: TGTGCCAGCAGTTTTGGGGACAGATCCTACGAGCAGTACTTC.

This clonotype was counted at least ten times. This chain connects TRBV7-2 to TRBJ2-7; D might be TRBD1 (6 bases). V shed 4 bases and J shed 0 bases, with 13 bases lying between them. This CDR3 region has 15 residues. CDR1 is SGHTA and CDR2 is FQGNSA in the germline V gene. DNA of the CDR3: TGTGCCAGCAGCTCTTCGTGGGACAACTCCTACGAGCAGTACTTC. This translates into CASSSSWDNSYEQYF. The full variable domain, in which reference TRBV7-2 and TRBJ2-7 provide the parts outside the CDR3, is GAGVSQSPSNKVTEKGKDVELRCDPISGHTALYWYRQSLGQGLEFLIYFQGNSAPDKSGLPSDRFSAERTGGSVSTLTIQRTQQEDSAVYLCASSSSWDNSYEQYFGPGTRLTVT.

V usage is TRBV28 and J usage is TRBJ2-7, with D uncertain. Deletions cut 8 bases from V and 4 bases from J, with 15 bases between. The CDR3 spans 13 residues. Germline-derived CDR1 and CDR2 are MDHEN and SYDVKM. The CDR3 region is CASLKSLGYEQYF. Written as DNA, the CDR3 is TGTGCCAGCCTAAAGTCCCTTGGGTACGAGCAGTACTTC.

This chain joins TRBV5-4 and TRBJ2-1; D is possibly TRBD2 (5 bases). This CDR3 has 13 residues. The germline V gene encodes CDR1 SGHNT and CDR2 YYREEE (reference sequence). V dropped 7 bases and J dropped 4 bases, with 12 bases sitting between them. Here the CDR3 DNA reads TGTGCCAGCGGAAAGCGGTTGTACAATGAGCAGTTCTTC. Residues: CASGKRLYNEQFF.

This clonotype was detected ten times or more. CDR3 nucleotide sequence: TGTGCCAGCAGTGAGCAGGGAGACACTGAAGCTTTCTTT. It is translated as CASSEQGDTEAFF. This chain links TRBV2 with TRBJ1-1, with a weak D call TRBD1 (5 bases). CDR1 is SNHLY and CDR2 is FYNNEI in the germline V gene. The CDR3 extends over 13 amino acids. Trimming removed 3 bases from V and 3 bases from J, with 8 bases in between.

This chain connects TRBV29-1 to TRBJ2-3; D not resolved. From germline, CDR1 is SQVTM and CDR2 ANQGSEA. The CDR3 runs 14 residues. V lost 3 bases and J 1 base, leaving 11 bases between the germline ends. The CDR3 nucleotides read TGCAGCGTTGAGCAACTTAGAGGCACAGATACGCAGTATTTT. Translation: CSVEQLRGTDTQYF.

The gene calls are TRBV15 and TRBJ2-1; a weak D match, TRBD2 (5 bases). The germline V gene encodes CDR1 LNHNV and CDR2 YYDKDF (reference sequence). The CDR3 runs to 14 residues. Trimming shortened V by 0 bases and J by 8 bases, and 11 bases separated the two germline ends. DNA for the CDR3: TGTGCCACCAGCAGAGACCCCACTAGATATGAGCAGTTCTTC. It is translated as CATSRDPTRYEQFF.

This clonotype has only a few counts. This rearrangement joins TRBV18 to TRBJ1-4, with unresolved D. The CDR3 consists of 14 residues. Deletions cut 2 bases from V and 4 bases from J, with 8 bases between. Germline-derived CDR1 and CDR2 are KGHSH and LQKENI. CDR3 DNA sequence: TGTGCCAGCTCACCAGGAGTCAGTAATGAAAAACTGTTTTTT. Translating it yields CASSPGVSNEKLFF.

This clonotype was counted many times. This chain uses TRBV7-2 with TRBJ1-2; D is undetermined. This CDR3 has 14 amino acids. The germline gives CDR1 SGHTA, CDR2 FQGNSA. Trimming cost V 5 bases and J 2 bases, with 12 bases left between them. Here the CDR3 DNA reads TGTGCCAGCAGCCATGATGGCCGAAACTATGGCTACACCTTC. The encoded protein is CASSHDGRNYGYTF.

The V and J genes are TRBV7-2 and TRBJ2-5, with unresolved D. V was shortened by 2 bases and J by 5 bases, with 6 bases between the two germline ends. This CDR3 region has 12 residues. The germline V gene has CDR1 SGHTA and CDR2 FQGNSA. The CDR3 DNA reads as TGTGCCAGCAGCTTAAACTCGGAGACCCAGTACTTC. This codes for CASSLNSETQYF.

This clonotype occurred many times. The rearrangement links TRBV7-2 to TRBJ2-1; TRBD2 agrees at 10 bases. In germline, CDR1 is SGHTA, CDR2 FQGNSA. The V segment lost 4 bases and the J segment 9 bases; nucleotides outside the gene matches: 9. The CDR3 has 15 residues. The chain's CDR3 is CASSSDGTSDTEQFF. The CDR3 DNA sequence: TGTGCCAGCAGCTCAGATGGGACTAGCGATACTGAGCAGTTCTTC.

Only a few counts were recorded for this clonotype. The rearrangement links TRBV4-1 to TRBJ1-5; D ambiguous. This CDR3 spans 13 amino acids. From germline, CDR1 is MGHRA and CDR2 YSYEKL. Trimming cost V 5 bases and J 3 bases, with 8 bases left between them. The CDR3 nucleotides read TGCGCCAGCAGCTATAAGTTCAATCAGCCCCAGCATTTT. It specifies CASSYKFNQPQHF.

This clonotype was recorded at least ten times. The V call is TRBV4-2, the J call TRBJ1-6; weak D call: TRBD1 (5 bases). Trimming removed 4 bases from V and 16 bases from J, with 17 bases in between. The CDR3 loop spans 13 amino acids. CDR1 LGHNA and CDR2 YNFKEQ come from the germline V gene. The CDR3 sequence is CASSPLTLGVLHF. The DNA for the CDR3 is TGTGCCAGCAGCCCCCTCACTTTGGGGGTTCTCCACTTT.

This clonotype turned up a few times. V gene TRBV5-1 combines with J gene TRBJ2-5; D uncertain. CDR3 length equals 15 residues. Trimming took 5 bases from V and 0 from J, leaving 14 bases between them. CDR1 is SGHRS and CDR2 is YFSETQ in the germline V gene. CDR3 in amino acids: CASRSGLVDQETQYF. The CDR3 DNA is TGCGCCAGCAGATCCGGGCTTGTCGACCAAGAGACCCAGTACTTC. Drawing the rest from reference TRBV5-1 and TRBJ2-5, the complete variable domain is KAGVTQTPRYLIKTRGQQVTLSCSPISGHRSVSWYQQTPGQGLQFLFEYFSETQRNKGNFPGRFSGRQFSNSRSEMNVSTLELGDSALYLCASRSGLVDQETQYFGPGTRLLVL.

A few counts support this clonotype. The chain has TRBV12-3 or TRBV12-4 and TRBJ2-5; 12 nucleotides agree with TRBD2. The CDR3 is made up of 15 amino acids. Germline trimming cut 5 bases from V and 4 bases from J; bases unmatched to any gene: 5. The CDR3 sequence: CASSPKLAGGETQYF. CDR3 bases: TGTGCCAGCAGTCCAAAACTAGCGGGAGGAGAGACCCAGTACTTC.

The CDR3 spells CASSQDWGSPLHF. CDR3 nucleotides: TGCGCCAGCAGCCAAGATTGGGGTTCACCCCTCCACTTT. V is TRBV4-3 and J is TRBJ1-6; no clear D. The V gene lost 0 bases and the J gene lost 9 bases, with 6 bases spanning the gap. The V gene's germline CDR1 is LGHNA and CDR2 YSLEER. CDR3 size: 13 residues.

The rearrangement links TRBV6-2 or TRBV6-3 to TRBJ1-5; D unclear. CDR1 is MNHEY and CDR2 is SVGEGT in the germline V gene. This CDR3 contains 13 residues. The V and J ends lost 3 bases and 6 bases respectively, with 9 bases between them. The CDR3 DNA sequence: TGTGCCAGCAGTTATAGTTTTCCTCAGCCCCAGCATTTT. Protein product: CASSYSFPQPQHF.